The present entry profiles one T cell receptor (beta chain) with its context. The antigen is undetermined. This specimen belongs to a study of T cells after yellow fever vaccination. By 5'RACE template switching, TCR cDNA was produced, with a universal primer site and UMIs added in the process. TCRdb reprocessed the 5' RACE reads via MiXCR and lists one record per CDR3 protein. The sample includes about 430,000 distinct CDR3 sequences, over 15% of them seen just once. Study observations and caveats: Post-booster repertoires again held most primary-vaccination clones (roughly 95% CD4, 75% to 90% CD8).

Material: PBMCs, obtained before the yellow fever booster vaccination. This receptor was taken from a man between 18 and 35 years old who received the YFV17D yellow fever vaccine.

CDR3 nucleotide sequence: TGTGCCAGCAGTGGAGGGGTCTATGGCTACACCTTC. Translated: CASSGGVYGYTF. The chain recombines TRBV6-5 with TRBJ1-2; possibly TRBD1 for D (5 bases). V lost 5 bases, J lost 4 bases, and 8 bases lay in between. Germline CDR1 MNHEY, CDR2 SVGAGI. The CDR3 totals 12 residues.